This is a list of T cell receptor beta chains from one sample in a study of blood T cell repertoires in COVID-19. The protocol was immunoSEQ multiplex PCR, while the TCRdb copy is restricted to in-frame clones and leaves out a portion. The sample consists of 110,000 or so clones, approximately 80% of them appearing once. Sequencing input: peripheral blood. Every receptor here comes from a woman aged 45-59 years with acute or convalescent COVID-19. Each CDR3 is given with its conserved first and last residue. D genes are given only for firm matches. Size tells how often a clone was seen (once, few, many) or the class of an expanded clone, and some rows leave it out.

J: TRBJ2-3
size: -
D: -
V: TRBV10-2
DNA: TGCGCCAGCAGTGAGCTCGGGACTTCCACAGATACGCAGTATTTT
CDR3: CASSELGTSTDTQYF

J: TRBJ1-2
size: -
D: -
V: TRBV7-2
DNA: TGTGCCAGCAGCCGCGACATCCACTATGGCTACACCTTC
CDR3: CASSRDIHYGYTF

J: TRBJ1-2
size: -
D: -
V: TRBV6-5
DNA: TGTGCCAGCAAAAAACAGGGTACGCCAAACTATGGCTACACCTTC
CDR3: CASKKQGTPNYGYTF

J: TRBJ1-2
size: -
D: TRBD1
V: TRBV7-2
DNA: TGTGCCAGCAGCTTAGTCCCCGGACAGGGCCATGGCTACACCTTC
CDR3: CASSLVPGQGHGYTF

J: TRBJ2-5
size: -
D: TRBD2
V: TRBV19
DNA: TGTGCCACTCAAGCGGGACGTGAGGGAACGGGTCGAGAGACCCAGTACTTC
CDR3: CATQAGREGTGRETQYF

J: TRBJ1-2
size: -
D: TRBD1
V: TRBV2
DNA: TGTGCCAGCAGTCCCACAGGGGGGAACTATGGCTACACCTTC
CDR3: CASSPTGGNYGYTF

J: TRBJ2-4
size: few
D: TRBD1
V: TRBV6-5
DNA: TGTGCCAGCCGATCCCGGACAGGCTTAAACATTCAGTACTTC
CDR3: CASRSRTGLNIQYF

J: TRBJ2-7
size: -
D: -
V: TRBV5-1
DNA: TGCGCCAGCAGCTCGGTCATGGGGGGTTACGAGCAGTACTTC
CDR3: CASSSVMGGYEQYF

J: TRBJ1-1
size: -
D: -
V: TRBV2
DNA: TGTGCCAGCAGGGTGGGGGGAACTGAAGCTTTCTTT
CDR3: CASRVGGTEAFF

J: TRBJ1-4
size: -
D: -
V: TRBV5-8
DNA: TGTGCCAGCAGCTTGGGGCAGGGAAGACCTGAAAAACTGTTTTTT
CDR3: CASSLGQGRPEKLFF

J: TRBJ1-3
size: -
D: -
V: TRBV11-2
DNA: TGTGCCAGCAGCGGGGGGAGCTCTGGAAACACCATATATTTT
CDR3: CASSGGSSGNTIYF

J: TRBJ1-1
size: -
D: -
V: TRBV2
DNA: TGTGCCAGCAGTTCCCAAAAGAACACTGAAGCTTTCTTT
CDR3: CASSSQKNTEAFF

J: TRBJ1-2
size: -
D: TRBD1
V: TRBV5-1
DNA: TGCGCCAGCAGCTCGGGACAGAGGGATGGCTACACCTTC
CDR3: CASSSGQRDGYTF

J: TRBJ2-7
size: -
D: -
V: TRBV30
DNA: TGTGCCTGGAGTGTACAAGGGGGTGGCTACGAGCAGTACTTC
CDR3: CAWSVQGGGYEQYF

J: TRBJ1-2
size: -
D: TRBD1
V: TRBV5-4
DNA: TGTGCCAGCGGACCGACCGGGGACAGGTCCTCGGGGTACTATGGCTACACCTTC
CDR3: CASGPTGDRSSGYYGYTF

J: TRBJ2-1
size: -
D: -
V: TRBV2
DNA: TGTGCCAGCTTACAGGGAATTTACAATGAGCAGTTCTTC
CDR3: CASLQGIYNEQFF

J: TRBJ2-1
size: -
D: TRBD2
V: TRBV7-8
DNA: TGTGCCAGCGAAAAAACGGGGGGGGACAATGAGCAGTTCTTC
CDR3: CASEKTGGDNEQFF

J: TRBJ1-2
size: -
D: TRBD1
V: TRBV18
DNA: TGTGCCAGCTCACTTAACCAGGGGGCTAACTATGGCTACACCTTC
CDR3: CASSLNQGANYGYTF

J: TRBJ1-3
size: -
D: TRBD1
V: TRBV7-9
DNA: TGTGCCAGCAGCTCGCTACAGGGGACCGGAAACACCATATATTTT
CDR3: CASSSLQGTGNTIYF

J: TRBJ1-1
size: -
D: -
V: TRBV9
DNA: TGTGCCAGCAGCGTAGGGGCAACCGAACTCACTGAAGCTTTCTTT
CDR3: CASSVGATELTEAFF

J: TRBJ1-3
size: -
D: -
V: TRBV7-2
DNA: TGTGCCAGCAGGAGGGGGTCTGGAAACACCATATATTTT
CDR3: CASRRGSGNTIYF

J: TRBJ1-2
size: few
D: TRBD1
V: TRBV30
DNA: TGTGCCTGGAGTAACCAAGGGGGCTTTTACTATGGCTACACCTTC
CDR3: CAWSNQGGFYYGYTF

J: TRBJ1-6
size: few
D: -
V: TRBV7-2
DNA: TGTGCCAGCAGCCCTACAGGGTTAATGAAGAGCCTCCACTTT
CDR3: CASSPTGLMKSLHF

J: TRBJ1-4
size: -
D: TRBD1
V: TRBV18
DNA: TGTGCCAGCCAACAGACAGGGGACGATGAAAAACTGTTTTTT
CDR3: CASQQTGDDEKLFF

J: TRBJ1-1
size: -
D: TRBD1
V: TRBV6-5
DNA: TGTGCCAGCAGTCGGACAGGGGGCCAGACTGAAGCTTTCTTT
CDR3: CASSRTGGQTEAFF

J: TRBJ2-3
size: -
D: -
V: TRBV10-3
DNA: TGTGCCATCAGTGCTACAGTCGATACGCAGTATTTT
CDR3: CAISATVDTQYF

J: TRBJ1-1
size: -
D: TRBD1
V: TRBV28
DNA: TGTGCCAGCAGTTTACAACCTGGACAGGGGGGAGCTTTCTTT
CDR3: CASSLQPGQGGAFF

J: TRBJ2-1
size: once
D: TRBD2
V: TRBV11-2
DNA: TGTGCCAGCAGCTTGTCTAGCGGGGGGTGGAATGAGCAGTTCTTC
CDR3: CASSLSSGGWNEQFF

J: TRBJ1-1
size: -
D: TRBD1
V: TRBV6-5
DNA: TGTGCCAGCAGACCCGACAGGGGGAGCACTGAAGCTTTCTTT
CDR3: CASRPDRGSTEAFF

J: TRBJ1-4
size: -
D: -
V: TRBV9
DNA: TGTGCCAGCAGCGCCGACCTAAGAGGCCGGGGTGAAAAACTGTTTTTT
CDR3: CASSADLRGRGEKLFF

J: TRBJ2-4
size: -
D: TRBD2
V: TRBV28
DNA: TGTGCCAGCAAGGGAGGGTACAACATTCAGTACTTC
CDR3: CASKGGYNIQYF

J: TRBJ1-4
size: -
D: TRBD1
V: TRBV5-6
DNA: TGTGCCAGCAGCTTCGGGACAGGGGCAGGGGGTGAAAAACTGTTTTTT
CDR3: CASSFGTGAGGEKLFF

J: TRBJ2-3
size: -
D: -
V: TRBV6-5
DNA: TGTGCCAGCAGTTCGGAGGGGGCCCCCGGATATTTGCAGTATTTT
CDR3: CASSSEGAPGYLQYF

J: TRBJ2-7
size: -
D: -
V: TRBV28
DNA: TGTGCCAGCACCTCATGGGAGGAGCAGTACTTC
CDR3: CASTSWEEQYF